This entry lists 16 T cell receptor beta chains sequenced from one sample in a study of cytomegalovirus exposure and HLA in healthy donors. It was with 60 Vbeta and 13 Jbeta primers that the PCR ran. Clones were sequenced by immunoSEQ multiplex PCR, and TCRdb holds only the in-frame ones, with some missing. The sample consists of approximately 120,000 clones, around 73% of them appearing once. The source material was PBMCs. The receptor source for this set is a man aged 40-50 years in good health and CMV-seronegative.

This chain joins TRBV29-1 and TRBJ2-1; 10 bases fit TRBD2. Germline V gene lookup returns CDR1 SQVTM and CDR2 ANQGSEA. Germline trimming cut 5 bases from V and 10 bases from J; bases unmatched to any gene: 2. The CDR3 is 11 residues long. CDR3 in DNA: TGCAGCGTTCCACTAGCGGGGGAGCAGTTCTTC. It translates to CSVPLAGEQFF.

This clone turned up a few times. CDR3 residues: CASSLSRVNSPLHF. The CDR3 region has the DNA TGTGCCAGCAGTTTATCGAGGGTAAATTCACCCCTCCACTTT. V is TRBV27 and J is TRBJ1-6, with D hard to call. The V gene lost 0 bases and the J gene lost 7 bases, with 7 bases spanning the gap. The V gene's germline CDR1 is MNHEY and CDR2 SMNVEV (reference sequence). The CDR3 extends over 14 amino acids.

V usage is TRBV18 and J usage is TRBJ1-1; D is undetermined. This CDR3 region has 13 residues. Per germline, CDR1 KGHSH and CDR2 LQKENI. V lost 3 bases, J lost 3 bases, and 8 bases lay in between. The CDR3 DNA is TGTGCCAGCTCACCGATAGTGGACACTGAAGCTTTCTTT. Residues: CASSPIVDTEAFF.

The CDR3 loop is CASSPIEQPSSYNSPLHF. The CDR3 DNA is TGTGCCAGCTCACCAATTGAACAGCCAAGCTCCTATAATTCACCCCTCCACTTT. The rearrangement joins TRBV18 to TRBJ1-6; D unclear. This CDR3 is 18 amino acids long. Trimming pared 2 bases from V and 0 bases from J, leaving 14 bases between. The germline V gene encodes CDR1 KGHSH and CDR2 LQKENI.

This chain joins TRBV4-1 and TRBJ1-2; 9 bases agree with TRBD1. Per germline, CDR1 MGHRA and CDR2 YSYEKL. Germline trimming cut 4 bases from V and 8 bases from J; bases unmatched to any gene: 8. The CDR3 sequence is 14 residues long. CDR3 residues: CASSRTGDRLGYTF. CDR3 DNA: TGCGCCAGCAGCCGGACAGGGGATAGGCTAGGCTACACCTTC.

The genes are TRBV29-1 and TRBJ2-3; the D gene is possibly TRBD1 (6 bases). The CDR3 is 15 amino acids. CDR1 and CDR2 (germline): SQVTM, ANQGSEA. V was shortened by 5 bases and J by 3 bases, with 18 bases between the two germline ends. CDR3 sequence (DNA): TGCAGCGTTCGACGAGGGCCAGGGGAGACAGATACGCAGTATTTT. Protein: CSVRRGPGETDTQYF.

V gene TRBV10-3 combines with J gene TRBJ1-2; no definite D call. The CDR3 contains 13 residues. V was pared by 8 bases and J by 1 base, with 11 bases between. Germline CDR1 is ENHRY and CDR2 is SYGVKD. The CDR3 region is CAILRDDNYGYTF. For the CDR3, the DNA is TGTGCCATCCTCCGGGATGATAACTATGGCTACACCTTC.

The V gene is TRBV15, the J gene TRBJ2-5; D is unclear. There are 12 residues in the CDR3. Trimming pared 5 bases from V and 0 bases from J, leaving 4 bases between. Germline assignment: CDR1 LNHNV and CDR2 YYDKDF (reference sequence). CDR3 amino acids: CATSAYQETQYF. CDR3 DNA sequence: TGTGCCACCAGCGCGTACCAAGAGACCCAGTACTTC.

This chain uses TRBV4-2 with TRBJ1-5; D is perhaps TRBD1 (6 bases). The CDR3 totals 14 residues. The germline CDR1 and CDR2 sequences are LGHNA and YNFKEQ. V lost 2 bases and J 7 bases, leaving 12 bases between the germline ends. CDR3 coding DNA: TGTGCCAGCAGCCAATCGGACAGCAGGCAGCCCCAGCATTTT. Its protein product is CASSQSDSRQPQHF.

The chain couples TRBV6-5 to TRBJ2-3; D perhaps matches TRBD1 (7 bases). CDR3 length: 15 residues. V dropped 6 bases and J dropped 3 bases, with 16 bases sitting between them. Germline V gene sequence: CDR1 MNHEY, CDR2 SVGAGI. CDR3 sequence: CASRDPRGVTDTQYF. The CDR3, as DNA: TGTGCCAGCAGGGATCCCAGGGGGGTGACAGATACGCAGTATTTT.

The V gene is TRBV5-6, the J gene TRBJ2-5; D unclear. Between the trimmed V and J ends, which lost 0 bases and 2 bases, there was a span of 5 bases. CDR1 is SGHDT and CDR2 is YYEEEE in the germline V gene. This CDR3 comprises 13 residues. The chain's CDR3 is CASSLDIQETQYF. CDR3 nucleotide sequence: TGTGCCAGCAGCTTGGACATACAAGAGACCCAGTACTTC.

This chain joins TRBV15 and TRBJ1-5; no clear D. This CDR3 contains 13 residues. The germline gives CDR1 LNHNV, CDR2 YYDKDF (reference sequence). V shed 1 base and J shed 2 bases, with 3 bases lying between them. Here the CDR3 reads CATSRAGNQPQHF. The CDR3 DNA follows: TGTGCCACCAGCAGAGCAGGCAATCAGCCCCAGCATTTT.

The V and J genes are TRBV7-2 and TRBJ2-5; 8 bases align to TRBD2. Trimming took 5 bases from V and 5 from J; bases not matched to a gene: 16. The germline V gene has CDR1 SGHTA and CDR2 FQGNSA. There are 17 residues in the CDR3. CDR3 nucleotide sequence: TGTGCCAGCAGCCTATTGTGGCGGGGGGCGGCTGGGGAGACCCAGTACTTC. Translated: CASSLLWRGAAGETQYF.

The table lists this clone with a few counts. This chain joins TRBV7-8 and TRBJ2-4; TRBD1 agrees at 7 bases. J gave up 5 bases and V 5 bases, and 6 bases lay outside the gene matches. This CDR3 has 14 residues. CDR1 SGHVS and CDR2 FQNEAQ come from the germline V gene. The CDR3 sequence: CASSRGLYENIQYF. CDR3 nucleotide sequence: TGTGCCAGCAGCAGGGGGCTGTATGAAAACATTCAGTACTTC.

Only a few counts were recorded for this clone. J is TRBJ1-1 and V is TRBV28; a weak D match, TRBD1 (5 bases). The CDR3 spans 13 residues. Germline-derived CDR1 and CDR2 are MDHEN and SYDVKM. The V end was cut by 5 bases, the J end by 7 bases, with 14 bases between. The chain's CDR3 is CASSDPKQVEAFF. For the CDR3, the DNA is TGTGCCAGCAGTGACCCCAAACAGGTTGAAGCTTTCTTT.

Written as DNA, the CDR3 is TGTGCCAGTAGGGCGACTAGCACAGATACGCAGTATTTT. Protein: CASRATSTDTQYF. The chain carries TRBV19 and TRBJ2-3; D is unresolved. The CDR3 runs to 13 residues. V lost 6 bases, J lost 0 bases, and 7 bases lay in between. Germline CDR1 LNHDA, CDR2 SQIVND (reference sequence).